Following are 26 T cell receptor beta chains from one sample sequenced in a study of cytomegalovirus exposure and HLA in healthy donors. Use of 60 Vbeta and 13 Jbeta primers characterized the PCR. Clones were sequenced by immunoSEQ multiplex PCR, and TCRdb holds only the in-frame ones, with some missing. The data hold fewer than 200,000 clones, with 80% observed a single time. The sample was PBMCs. These receptors came from a woman aged 50 to 60 in good health and CMV-seronegative.

The gene calls are TRBV5-5 and TRBJ1-5; TRBD1 agrees at 11 bases. Looked up from germline, CDR1 is SGHKS and CDR2 is YYEKEE (reference sequence). V was pared by 4 bases and J by 1 base, with 4 bases of the junction left unmatched. The CDR3 runs to 16 residues. CDR3 sequence (DNA): TGTGCCAGCAGCGGAGGGACAGGGGGGAGCAATCAGCCCCAGCATTTT. Protein: CASSGGTGGSNQPQHF.

The chain joins TRBV27 to TRBJ1-4; TRBD1 matches 7 bases. The CDR3 extends over 19 amino acids. Germline V CDR1 and CDR2: MNHEY, SMNVEV (reference sequence). After removal of 5 bases from V and 0 bases from J, the junction contained 15 bases not matched to a gene. CDR3 in amino acids: CASSTVLDRKGATNEKLFF. In nucleotides, the CDR3 is TGTGCCAGCAGTACGGTTTTGGACAGGAAGGGGGCAACTAATGAAAAACTGTTTTTT.

This clone was seen only once. The rearrangement links TRBV7-7 to TRBJ2-3, with a tentative D call TRBD2 (7 bases). The CDR3 contains 15 residues. The V end lost 3 bases, the J end lost 2 bases, and 12 bases lay between the germline ends. Germline values: CDR1 SSHAT, CDR2 FNYEAQ (reference sequence). CDR3 DNA: TGTGCCAGCAGCTTGGGGGGGCAGTCCACAGATACGCAGTATTTT. Protein product: CASSLGGQSTDTQYF.

This chain links TRBV7-8 with TRBJ2-7; D perhaps matches TRBD1 (6 bases). Germline CDR1 and CDR2: SGHVS and FQNEAQ. V dropped 5 bases and J dropped 7 bases, with 15 bases sitting between them. This CDR3 is 13 amino acids long. CDR3 region: CASSGVTGLEQYF. CDR3 DNA sequence: TGTGCCAGCAGCGGAGTCACAGGGTTAGAGCAGTACTTC.

The gene calls are TRBV19 and TRBJ1-1; 10 nucleotides match TRBD1. Trimming at V came to 4 bases and at J to 6 bases, leaving 8 bases not matched to a gene. The germline gives CDR1 LNHDA, CDR2 SQIVND (reference sequence). The CDR3 contains 15 residues. In DNA form, the CDR3 reads TGTGCCAGTAGTAACCTGGGACAGGGGATATCTGAAGCTTTCTTT. Protein: CASSNLGQGISEAFF. The whole variable domain, filled in from reference TRBV19 and TRBJ1-1, reads DGGITQSPKYLFRKEGQNVTLSCEQNLNHDAMYWYRQDPGQGLRLIYYSQIVNDFQKGDIAEGYSVSREKKESFPLTVTSAQKNPTAFYLCASSNLGQGISEAFFGQGTRLTVV.

The V gene is TRBV7-3, the J gene TRBJ1-1, with TRBD1 matching over 8 bases. With V trimmed by 5 bases and J by 10 bases, 6 bases remained unmatched. The CDR3 has 12 amino acids. Germline-derived CDR1 and CDR2 are SGHTA and FQGTGA. The DNA of the CDR3 is TGTGCCAGCAGCCCCGGACAGGGCTCAGCTTTCTTT. Its translation is CASSPGQGSAFF.

CDR3 nucleotide sequence: TGTGCCAGCAGCGTAGGGAGGGGTGGTCGCAATCAGCCCCAGCATTTT. This codes for CASSVGRGGRNQPQHF. The chain has TRBV9 and TRBJ1-5; TRBD1 is a possible D gene (5 bases). Per the germline V gene, CDR1 is SGDLS and CDR2 is YYNGEE. Trimming pared 0 bases from V and 2 bases from J, leaving 12 bases between. The CDR3 runs 16 residues.

The chain links TRBV19 to TRBJ1-1; TRBD1 agrees at 8 bases. This CDR3 is 13 amino acids long. J gave up 10 bases and V 2 bases, and 6 bases lay outside the gene matches. Germline V CDR1 and CDR2: LNHDA, SQIVND (reference sequence). The CDR3 protein is CASSIPATGAAFF. The CDR3 DNA reads as TGTGCCAGTAGTATACCCGCGACAGGGGCAGCTTTCTTT. The variable domain in full, with the rest retrieved from reference TRBV19 and TRBJ1-1, is DGGITQSPKYLFRKEGQNVTLSCEQNLNHDAMYWYRQDPGQGLRLIYYSQIVNDFQKGDIAEGYSVSREKKESFPLTVTSAQKNPTAFYLCASSIPATGAAFFGQGTRLTVV.

This chain links TRBV7-2 with TRBJ1-1, with 10 positions matching TRBD1. CDR1 is SGHTA and CDR2 is FQGNSA in the germline V gene. The CDR3 extends over 15 amino acids. The junction had 5 bases not matched to a gene; V was cut back by 2 bases and J by 5 bases. The chain's CDR3 is CASSLLGTGDTEAFF. In DNA form, the CDR3 reads TGTGCCAGCAGCTTATTGGGGACAGGGGATACTGAAGCTTTCTTT.

V gene TRBV15 combines with J gene TRBJ1-2; D might be TRBD1 (6 bases). V was cut by 1 base and J by 5 bases, with 11 bases left in between. The CDR3 runs to 14 residues. The germline gives CDR1 LNHNV, CDR2 YYDKDF (reference sequence). The CDR3 DNA follows: TGTGCCACCAGCAGAGGGCTGGACAGTTATGGCTACACCTTC. Its protein is CATSRGLDSYGYTF. Full variable domain (outside the CDR3, taken from reference TRBV15 and TRBJ1-2): DAMVIQNPRYQVTQFGKPVTLSCSQTLNHNVMYWYQQKSSQAPKLLFHYYDKDFNNEADTPDNFQSRRPNTSFCFLDIRSPGLGDTAMYLCATSRGLDSYGYTFGSGTRLTVV.

The CDR3 bases are TGTGCCAGCAGCTTGGGACAGGGGGCTATCTATGGCTACACCTTC. Its translation: CASSLGQGAIYGYTF. This sequence joins TRBV5-4 and TRBJ1-2, with TRBD1 identical over 10 bases. CDR1 is SGHNT, CDR2 YYREEE, per germline (reference sequence). CDR3 length equals 15 residues. The trim removed 0 bases at V and 4 bases at J, leaving 3 bases unmatched.

The gene calls are TRBV9 and TRBJ2-2; D may be TRBD1 (6 bases). Germline lookup yields CDR1 SGDLS and CDR2 YYNGEE. The V end was cut by 0 bases, the J end by 5 bases, with 11 bases between. The CDR3 covers 15 residues. CDR3 DNA sequence: TGTGCCAGCAGCGTAGACGTAGGGGGTACCGGGGAGCTGTTTTTT. It codes for CASSVDVGGTGELFF.

This chain joins TRBV4-1 and TRBJ1-3; 7 bases agree with TRBD1. With V trimmed by 1 base and J by 0 bases, 9 bases remained unmatched. The germline V gene has CDR1 MGHRA and CDR2 YSYEKL. The CDR3 length is 18 residues. CDR3 region: CASSQGRTGSNSGNTIYF. CDR3 DNA sequence: TGCGCCAGCAGCCAAGGACGGACAGGTAGTAACTCTGGAAACACCATATATTTT.

Details on this clone: Other nucleotide sequences from this sample produce the same CDR3. The chain recombines TRBV6-4 with TRBJ2-3, with D possibly TRBD2 on 6 matching bases. CDR3 length: 15 amino acids. In germline, CDR1 is MRHNA, CDR2 SNTAGT. Trimming stripped 2 bases from V and 3 bases from J, with 12 bases between. CDR3 bases: TGTGCCAGCAGTGACGGGGGGTTGGGAACAGATACGCAGTATTTT. As protein: CASSDGGLGTDTQYF.

The gene calls are TRBV19 and TRBJ1-5; the D gene is possibly TRBD1 (6 bases). Germline V lookup: CDR1 LNHDA, CDR2 SQIVND (reference sequence). The CDR3 is 18 amino acids. Between the trimmed V and J ends, which lost 5 bases and 2 bases, there was a span of 22 bases. The CDR3 here is CASSSRRGRGDGNQPQHF. The CDR3 DNA reads as TGTGCCAGTAGTTCCCGACGAGGCAGGGGTGATGGCAATCAGCCCCAGCATTTT.

The V gene is TRBV11-2, the J gene TRBJ1-2; D ambiguous. The ends were cut back, 0 bases at V and 7 bases at J, with 6 bases in the middle. The V gene's germline CDR1 is SGHAT and CDR2 FQNNGV. CDR3 length equals 12 residues. The CDR3 coding sequence is TGTGCCAGCAGCTTAGATTGGAGTGGCTACACCTTC. Amino acid sequence: CASSLDWSGYTF.

The J gene is TRBJ2-7, the V gene TRBV7-9, with 12 positions matching TRBD2. The V segment lost 3 bases and the J segment 7 bases; nucleotides outside the gene matches: 10. Germline values: CDR1 SEHNR, CDR2 FQNEAQ (reference sequence). CDR3 length: 16 amino acids. DNA of the CDR3: TGTGCCAGCAGCTTTATCCCTAGCGGGGGGGCACGGGAGCAGTACTTC. Translating gives CASSFIPSGGAREQYF.

V and J are TRBV4-3 and TRBJ1-5; no reliable D call. The CDR3 totals 15 residues. Trimming removed 2 bases at V and 6 bases at J, with 14 bases between. CDR1 is LGHNA, CDR2 YSLEER, per germline. CDR3 bases: TGCGCCAGCAGCCAAAATTCGGGTGGTCGTCAGCCCCAGCATTTT. Amino acid sequence: CASSQNSGGRQPQHF.

CDR3: CASSPDGPGRANVLTF. The CDR3 bases are TGTGCCAGCAGCCCTGACGGGCCAGGGCGAGCCAACGTCCTGACTTTC. The chain is built from TRBV9 and TRBJ2-6; maybe TRBD1 (5 bases). The CDR3 runs 16 residues. Germline CDR1 and CDR2: SGDLS and YYNGEE. V lost 4 bases, J lost 7 bases, and 18 bases lay in between.

In DNA form, the CDR3 reads TGTGCCGACAGGGACTTCTCCTACAATGAGCAGTTCTTC. Protein product: CADRDFSYNEQFF. The chain joins TRBV2 to TRBJ2-1; a possible D gene is TRBD1 (7 bases). The length of the CDR3 is 13 residues. CDR1 is SNHLY, CDR2 FYNNEI, per germline. Trimming removed 11 bases from V and 0 bases from J, with 11 bases in between.

The J gene is TRBJ1-1, the V gene TRBV11-2, with D perhaps TRBD1 (5 bases). V lost 0 bases to trimming and J lost 4 bases, with 9 bases between them. The CDR3 consists of 14 residues. Per germline, CDR1 SGHAT and CDR2 FQNNGV. The CDR3 sequence: CASSLDTGGTEAFF. CDR3 nucleotide sequence: TGTGCCAGCAGCTTAGATACGGGGGGCACTGAAGCTTTCTTT. Full variable domain (missing parts from reference TRBV11-2 and TRBJ1-1): EAGVAQSPRYKIIEKRQSVAFWCNPISGHATLYWYQQILGQGPKLLIQFQNNGVVDDSQLPKDRFSAERLKGVDSTLKIQPAKLEDSAVYLCASSLDTGGTEAFFGQGTRLTVV.

This chain joins TRBV4-3 and TRBJ2-3; TRBD2 matches 10 bases. This CDR3 contains 14 residues. With 7 bases clipped from V and 3 bases from J, the junction kept 4 bases outside the gene matches. The germline V gene encodes CDR1 LGHNA and CDR2 YSLEER. The CDR3 reads CASTPGLATDTQYF. The CDR3 nucleotides are TGCGCCAGCACCCCGGGACTAGCGACAGATACGCAGTATTTT.

This clone occurred many times. This chain joins TRBV6-5 and TRBJ1-5; no clear D gene. The CDR3 runs to 13 residues. Germline V gene data show CDR1 as MNHEY and CDR2 as SVGAGI. V lost 6 bases and J 3 bases, leaving 9 bases between the germline ends. The CDR3 spells CASSGSNNQPQHF. In DNA, the CDR3 is TGTGCCAGCAGCGGGTCGAACAATCAGCCCCAGCATTTT.

The chain couples TRBV27 to TRBJ2-5; the D gene is possibly TRBD2 (7 bases). Germline CDR1 MNHEY, CDR2 SMNVEV (reference sequence). V was trimmed by 0 bases and J by 5 bases, leaving 16 bases between them. The CDR3 runs 16 residues. The CDR3 region is CASSLSAGAVRETQYF. The CDR3, as DNA: TGTGCCAGCAGTTTATCGGCGGGGGCGGTAAGGGAGACCCAGTACTTC.

This clone was detected once. The rearrangement links TRBV28 to TRBJ1-5; TRBD1 matches 9 bases. Germline-derived CDR1 and CDR2 are MDHEN and SYDVKM. The CDR3 runs to 15 residues. V shed 4 bases and J 4 bases; nucleotides not matched to a gene: 5. The DNA of the CDR3 is TGTGCCAGCAGTTCCAACAGGGGGCAGAATCAGCCCCAGCATTTT. Translation gives CASSSNRGQNQPQHF.

The rearrangement joins TRBV2 to TRBJ1-4, with 7 bases fitting TRBD1. This CDR3 has 15 residues. Germline V CDR1 and CDR2: SNHLY, FYNNEI. Losses at the gene ends were 4 bases for V and 2 bases for J; bases not matched to a gene: 4. In nucleotides, the CDR3 is TGTGCCAGCAGTGGCGAAGGGGGCACTAATGAAAAACTGTTTTTT. Protein: CASSGEGGTNEKLFF.